The 19 T cell receptor beta chains given below trace back to one sample, sequenced in a study of cytomegalovirus exposure and HLA in healthy donors. This PCR relied on a set of 60 Vbeta primers and 13 Jbeta primers. Some clones are missing from TCRdb's copy, which holds only in-frame ones; the method was immunoSEQ multiplex PCR. The sample yields about 35,000 clones, approximately 80% seen once. Source material: PBMCs. All receptors come from a male donor in good health and CMV-seronegative.

This rearrangement joins TRBV30 to TRBJ2-1, with 10 bases fitting TRBD2. Germline values: CDR1 GTSNPN, CDR2 SVGIG (reference sequence). The CDR3 has 16 amino acids. The V and J ends lost 3 bases and 5 bases, in that order; junction bases with no gene match: 10. The CDR3 nucleotides are TGTGCCTGGAGCCTAATGAGACTAGCGGGCAACAATGAGCAGTTCTTC. Translation: CAWSLMRLAGNNEQFF.

This clone was seen only a few times. This rearrangement joins TRBV5-5 to TRBJ1-1; D might be TRBD1 (5 bases). The CDR3 has 13 amino acids. Trimming took 5 bases from V and 2 from J, leaving 10 bases between them. Germline V CDR1 and CDR2: SGHKS, YYEKEE (reference sequence). CDR3 nucleotide sequence: TGTGCCAGCAGTGGCAGGGTCAACACTGAAGCTTTCTTT. Protein: CASSGRVNTEAFF.

The chain uses TRBV11-2 and TRBJ1-1; the match to TRBD1 covers 8 bases. Germline loops: CDR1 SGHAT, CDR2 FQNNGV. Trimming at V came to 3 bases and at J to 0 bases, leaving 3 bases not matched to a gene. This CDR3 is built from 15 residues. The CDR3 reads CASSLRQGLNTEAFF. DNA of the CDR3: TGTGCCAGCAGCTTGCGACAGGGGTTGAACACTGAAGCTTTCTTT.

CDR3 bases: TGTGCCAGCAGTTTGGACAGGGACTATGGCTACACCTTC. It codes for CASSLDRDYGYTF. This chain connects TRBV28 to TRBJ1-2, with 8 bases matching TRBD1. The CDR3 is 13 amino acids. V trimming: 3 bases; J trimming: 3 bases; junction bases outside the gene matches: 0. CDR1 and CDR2 (germline): MDHEN, SYDVKM.

The chain employs TRBV7-3 and TRBJ2-3, with a tentative D call TRBD1 (5 bases). There are 15 residues in the CDR3. Trimming pared 5 bases from V and 0 bases from J, leaving 12 bases between. In germline, CDR1 is SGHTA, CDR2 FQGTGA. The CDR3 nucleotides read TGTGCCAGCAGCCAGGGTGGTAGAAGCACAGATACGCAGTATTTT. It is translated as CASSQGGRSTDTQYF.

This chain uses TRBV14 with TRBJ1-1, with D maybe TRBD1 (6 bases). Per the germline V gene, CDR1 is SGHDN and CDR2 is FVKESK. Trimming removed 1 base at V and 4 bases at J, with 19 bases between. The CDR3 is made up of 17 amino acids. CDR3 sequence: CASSQVIPGGGSTEAFF. CDR3 sequence (DNA): TGTGCCAGCAGCCAAGTTATCCCCGGGGGGGGCTCCACTGAAGCTTTCTTT.

This chain uses TRBV10-3 with TRBJ2-3, with D tentatively TRBD2 (5 bases). CDR1 and CDR2 (germline): ENHRY, SYGVKD. The germline V and J ends were trimmed by 6 bases and 0 bases, with 10 bases remaining between them. The CDR3 covers 14 residues. The CDR3 sequence is CAIRRESSTDTQYF. The CDR3 nucleotides are TGTGCCATCAGGAGGGAATCTAGCACAGATACGCAGTATTTT.

The chain is built from TRBV2 and TRBJ2-1; 11 bases are shared with TRBD2. Trimming at V came to 10 bases and at J to 3 bases, leaving 5 bases not matched to a gene. The CDR3 spans 14 residues. CDR1 is SNHLY and CDR2 is FYNNEI in the germline V gene. The CDR3 here is CANQTSGIYNEQFF. The CDR3 DNA reads TGTGCCAACCAGACTAGCGGGATCTACAATGAGCAGTTCTTC.

This clone was observed once. At the DNA level, this CDR3 is encoded by other sequences in the same sample as well. This sequence joins TRBV7-9 and TRBJ2-7; D is perhaps TRBD1 (6 bases). The CDR3 extends over 14 amino acids. CDR1 and CDR2 from the germline V gene are SEHNR and FQNEAQ (reference sequence). V was shortened by 1 base and J by 0 bases, with 7 bases between the two germline ends. CDR3 sequence (DNA): TGTGCCAGCAGCTTAGGGGGGCTCTCCTACGAGCAGTACTTC. Residues: CASSLGGLSYEQYF.

This chain uses TRBV6-1 with TRBJ1-6, with 8 bases that match TRBD1. The length of the CDR3 is 14 residues. The V gene end was trimmed by 8 bases and the J gene end by 13 bases; junction bases not matched to a gene: 13. CDR1 and CDR2 (germline): MNHNS, SASEGT. CDR3 residues: CASFVGTGQLPLHF. CDR3 coding DNA: TGTGCCAGCTTTGTGGGGACAGGACAATTGCCCCTCCACTTT.

This clone was detected only a few times. CDR3 bases: TGTGCCAGCAGTTTCGGGGAAATAAGGGACTACACCTTC. This translates into CASSFGEIRDYTF. The chain carries TRBV28 and TRBJ1-2; no clear D gene. There are 13 residues in the CDR3. The germline gives CDR1 MDHEN, CDR2 SYDVKM. Trimming pared 3 bases from V and 10 bases from J, leaving 15 bases between.

CDR3 amino acids: CASSPGDTEAFF. In DNA form, the CDR3 reads TGTGCCAGCTCACCTGGAGACACTGAAGCTTTCTTT. The V call is TRBV18, the J call TRBJ1-1; no clear D gene. Trimming removed 3 bases from V and 3 bases from J, with 5 bases in between. The CDR3 loop spans 12 amino acids. The germline V gene encodes CDR1 KGHSH and CDR2 LQKENI.

The rearrangement joins TRBV7-3 to TRBJ1-1; possible D gene TRBD1, 5 bases. Germline V gene data show CDR1 as SGHTA and CDR2 as FQGTGA. Trimming pared 3 bases from V and 4 bases from J, leaving 9 bases between. The CDR3 sequence is 13 residues long. The CDR3 DNA sequence: TGTGCCAGCAGCTTCCAGGGAGGCACTGAAGCTTTCTTT. This sequence encodes CASSFQGGTEAFF.

The chain links TRBV28 to TRBJ2-7; TRBD1 agrees at 10 bases. The germline V gene encodes CDR1 MDHEN and CDR2 SYDVKM. Trimming at V came to 4 bases and at J to 7 bases, leaving 7 bases not matched to a gene. This CDR3 is built from 14 residues. Here the CDR3 DNA reads TGTGCCAGCAGTTCTCGACAGGGGGCGGGGGAGCAGTACTTC. Encoded protein: CASSSRQGAGEQYF. Looking up the rest from reference TRBV28 and TRBJ2-7 gives the full variable domain: DVKVTQSSRYLVKRTGEKVFLECVQDMDHENMFWYRQDPGLGLRLIYFSYDVKMKEKGDIPEGYSVSREKKERFSLILESASTNQTSMYLCASSSRQGAGEQYFGPGTRLTVT.

In its sample, this clone was seen a few times. CDR3 amino acids: CASNPGGTGELFF. Written as DNA, the CDR3 is TGTGCCAGCAACCCGGGGGGCACCGGGGAGCTGTTTTTT. The rearrangement joins TRBV27 to TRBJ2-2, with 7 bases identical to TRBD2. The CDR3 contains 13 residues. Germline lookup yields CDR1 MNHEY and CDR2 SMNVEV (reference sequence). V shed 7 bases and J 4 bases; nucleotides not matched to a gene: 3.

This chain links TRBV30 with TRBJ2-1, with TRBD2 matching over 7 bases. The ends lost 1 base at V and 4 bases at J; junction bases unmatched: 4. Germline values: CDR1 GTSNPN, CDR2 SVGIG (reference sequence). The CDR3 has 14 residues. The DNA for the CDR3 is TGTGCCTGGAGTGAGGCTAGCGGATACAATGAGCAGTTCTTC. Translated, it gives CAWSEASGYNEQFF.

The J gene is TRBJ1-5, the V gene TRBV19, with 7 bases lining up with TRBD1. Germline V gives CDR1 LNHDA, CDR2 SQIVND (reference sequence). This CDR3 has 14 amino acids. V lost 7 bases and J lost 4; bases outside the gene matches: 7. CDR3 nucleotides: TGTGCCAGTAACCCCGGGACAGAGAATCAGCCCCAGCATTTT. Translating it yields CASNPGTENQPQHF.

The chain has TRBV29-1 and TRBJ1-1, with D perhaps matching TRBD1 (5 bases). CDR1 SQVTM and CDR2 ANQGSEA come from the germline V gene. This CDR3 comprises 12 residues. Trimming stripped 6 bases from V and 1 base from J, with 9 bases between. The chain's CDR3 is CSVDQGNTEAFF. As DNA, the CDR3 is TGCAGCGTGGATCAGGGGAACACTGAAGCTTTCTTT. Full variable domain (rest looked up from reference TRBV29-1 and TRBJ1-1): SAVISQKPSRDICQRGTSLTIQCQVDSQVTMMFWYRQQPGQSLTLIATANQGSEATYESGFVIDKFPISRPNLTFSTLTVSNMSPEDSSIYLCSVDQGNTEAFFGQGTRLTVV.

The rearrangement uses TRBV28 and TRBJ1-1; D is ambiguous. Germline CDR1 MDHEN, CDR2 SYDVKM. Trimming removed 5 bases from V and 3 bases from J, with 13 bases in between. CDR3 length: 14 residues. This CDR3 is CASSPPALDTEAFF. The CDR3 region has the DNA TGTGCCAGCAGTCCCCCCGCCCTAGACACTGAAGCTTTCTTT.